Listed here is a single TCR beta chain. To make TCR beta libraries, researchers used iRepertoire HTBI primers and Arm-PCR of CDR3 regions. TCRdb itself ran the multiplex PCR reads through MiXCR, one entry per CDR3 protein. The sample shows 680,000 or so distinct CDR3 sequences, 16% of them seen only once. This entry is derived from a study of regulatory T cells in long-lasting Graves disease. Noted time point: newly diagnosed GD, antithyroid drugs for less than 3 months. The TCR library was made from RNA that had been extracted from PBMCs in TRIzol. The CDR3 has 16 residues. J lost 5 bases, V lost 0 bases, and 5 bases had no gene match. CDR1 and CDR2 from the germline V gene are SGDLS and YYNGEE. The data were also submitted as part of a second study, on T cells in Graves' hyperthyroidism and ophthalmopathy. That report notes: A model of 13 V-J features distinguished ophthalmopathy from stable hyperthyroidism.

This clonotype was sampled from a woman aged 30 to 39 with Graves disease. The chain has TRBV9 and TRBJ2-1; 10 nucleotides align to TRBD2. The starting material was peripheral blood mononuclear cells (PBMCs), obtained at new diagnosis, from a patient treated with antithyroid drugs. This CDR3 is CASSVGAGGGNNEQFF. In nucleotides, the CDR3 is TGTGCCAGCAGCGTAGGAGCGGGAGGGGGGAACAATGAGCAGTTCTTC.